This T cell receptor (beta chain) came from a study of response to subunit inactivated influenza vaccine. Points from the study as a whole: Few additional T cells are recruited per seasonal influenza vaccination, authors suggested.

CDR1 ENHRY and CDR2 SYGVKD come from the germline V gene. This CDR3 is built from 15 residues. Trimming left V 5 bases short and J 0 bases short, with 12 bases between. TCRdb re-analysed the RT-PCR reads in MiXCR, keeping a single row per CDR3 protein. The table includes roughly 570,000 distinct CDR3 sequences, 14% detected once. As to this clonotype: As yet, its antigen is unknown.

The material was PBMCs from blood, obtained 11 to 12 days after vaccination. The chain recombines TRBV10-3 with TRBJ2-3; D ambiguous. The clonotype was recovered from a man over 45 who received an inactivated influenza vaccine. The CDR3: CAISRRTASTDTQYF. CDR3 DNA: TGTGCCATCAGTAGACGGACGGCGAGCACAGATACGCAGTATTTT.